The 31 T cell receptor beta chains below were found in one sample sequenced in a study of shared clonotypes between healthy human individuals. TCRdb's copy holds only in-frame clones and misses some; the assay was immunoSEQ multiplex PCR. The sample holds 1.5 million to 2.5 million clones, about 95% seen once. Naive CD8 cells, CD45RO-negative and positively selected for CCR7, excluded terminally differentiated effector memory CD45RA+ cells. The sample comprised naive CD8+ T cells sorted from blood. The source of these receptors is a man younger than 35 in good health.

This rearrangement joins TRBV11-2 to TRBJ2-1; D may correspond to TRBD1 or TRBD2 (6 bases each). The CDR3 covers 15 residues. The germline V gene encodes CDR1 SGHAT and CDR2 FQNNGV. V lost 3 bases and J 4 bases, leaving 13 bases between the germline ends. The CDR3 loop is CASSFGWGAYNEQFF. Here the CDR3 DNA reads TGTGCCAGCAGCTTCGGATGGGGGGCTTACAATGAGCAGTTCTTC.

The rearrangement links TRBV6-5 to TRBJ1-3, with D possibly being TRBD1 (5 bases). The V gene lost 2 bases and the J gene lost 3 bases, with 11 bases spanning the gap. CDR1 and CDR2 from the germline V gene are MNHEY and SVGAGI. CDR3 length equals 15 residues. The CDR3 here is CASSYREGDGNTIYF. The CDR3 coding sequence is TGTGCCAGCAGTTACAGGGAAGGGGATGGAAACACCATATATTTT.

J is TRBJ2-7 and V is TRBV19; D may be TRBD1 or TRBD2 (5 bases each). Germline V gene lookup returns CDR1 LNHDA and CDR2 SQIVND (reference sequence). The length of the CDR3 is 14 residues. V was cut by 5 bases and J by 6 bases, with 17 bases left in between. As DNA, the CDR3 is TGTGCCAGTAGTCCGGGACCCTCTCCGGGCGAGCAGTACTTC. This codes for CASSPGPSPGEQYF.

The CDR3 region has the DNA TGTGCCAGCTCACCGACGGGACAGCGCAATCAGCCCCAGCATTTT. It specifies CASSPTGQRNQPQHF. The rearrangement joins TRBV18 to TRBJ1-5; 7 bases are a match to TRBD1. The length of the CDR3 is 15 residues. Germline values: CDR1 KGHSH, CDR2 LQKENI. V gave up 3 bases and J gave up 2 bases; unmatched junction bases: 4.

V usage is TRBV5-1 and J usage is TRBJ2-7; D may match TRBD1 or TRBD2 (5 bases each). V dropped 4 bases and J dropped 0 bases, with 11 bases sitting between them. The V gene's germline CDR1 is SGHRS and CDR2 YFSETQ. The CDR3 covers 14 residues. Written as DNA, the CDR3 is TGCGCCAGCAGCCTTTTCGGGGCCTCCTACGAGCAGTACTTC. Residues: CASSLFGASYEQYF.

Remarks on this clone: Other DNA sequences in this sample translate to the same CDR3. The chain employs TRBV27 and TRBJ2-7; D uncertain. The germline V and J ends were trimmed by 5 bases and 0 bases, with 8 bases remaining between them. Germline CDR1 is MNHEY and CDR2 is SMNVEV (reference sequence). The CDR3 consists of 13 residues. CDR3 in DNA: TGTGCCAGCAGTCCCCTTGGCTCCTACGAGCAGTACTTC. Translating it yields CASSPLGSYEQYF.

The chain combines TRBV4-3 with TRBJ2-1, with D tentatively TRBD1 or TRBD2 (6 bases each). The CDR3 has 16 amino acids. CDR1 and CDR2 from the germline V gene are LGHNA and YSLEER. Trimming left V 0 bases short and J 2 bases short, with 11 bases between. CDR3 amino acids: CASSQDKGGPYNEQFF. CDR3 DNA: TGCGCCAGCAGCCAAGATAAGGGGGGACCCTACAATGAGCAGTTCTTC.

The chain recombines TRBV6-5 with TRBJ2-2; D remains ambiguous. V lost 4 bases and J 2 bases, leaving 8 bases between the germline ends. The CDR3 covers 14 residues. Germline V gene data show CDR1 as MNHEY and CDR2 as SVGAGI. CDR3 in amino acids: CASSWAKNTGELFF. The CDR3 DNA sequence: TGTGCCAGCAGTTGGGCCAAAAACACCGGGGAGCTGTTTTTT.

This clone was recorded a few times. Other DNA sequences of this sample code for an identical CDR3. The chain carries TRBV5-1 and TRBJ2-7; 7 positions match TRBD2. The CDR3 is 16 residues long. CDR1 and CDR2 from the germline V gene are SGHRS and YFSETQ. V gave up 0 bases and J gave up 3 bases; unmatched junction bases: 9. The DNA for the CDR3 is TGCGCCAGCAGCTTGGCCTCGGCTAGCGGAGGCTACGAGCAGTACTTC. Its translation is CASSLASASGGYEQYF.

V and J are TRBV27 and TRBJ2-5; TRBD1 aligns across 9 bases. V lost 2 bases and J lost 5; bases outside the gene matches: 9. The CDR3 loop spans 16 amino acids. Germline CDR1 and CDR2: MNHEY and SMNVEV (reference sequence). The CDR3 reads CASSLEKQGAWETQYF. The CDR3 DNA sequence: TGTGCCAGCAGTTTAGAGAAACAGGGGGCTTGGGAGACCCAGTACTTC.

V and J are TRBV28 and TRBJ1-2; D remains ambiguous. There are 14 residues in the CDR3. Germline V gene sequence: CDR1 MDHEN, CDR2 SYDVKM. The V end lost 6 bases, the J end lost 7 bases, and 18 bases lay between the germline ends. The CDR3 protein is CASRVRATGSGYTF. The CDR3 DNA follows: TGTGCCAGCAGGGTTAGGGCCACTGGATCTGGCTACACCTTC.

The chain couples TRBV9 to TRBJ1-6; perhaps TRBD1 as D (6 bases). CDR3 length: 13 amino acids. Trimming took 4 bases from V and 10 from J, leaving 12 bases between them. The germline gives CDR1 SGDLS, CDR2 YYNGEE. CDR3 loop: CASSIGGLSPLHF. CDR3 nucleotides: TGTGCCAGCAGCATCGGGGGCCTCTCACCCCTCCACTTT. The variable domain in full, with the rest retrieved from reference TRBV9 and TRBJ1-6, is DSGVTQTPKHLITATGQRVTLRCSPRSGDLSVYWYQQSLDQGLQFLIQYYNGEERAKGNILERFSAQQFPDLHSELNLSSLELGDSALYFCASSIGGLSPLHFGNGTRLTVT.

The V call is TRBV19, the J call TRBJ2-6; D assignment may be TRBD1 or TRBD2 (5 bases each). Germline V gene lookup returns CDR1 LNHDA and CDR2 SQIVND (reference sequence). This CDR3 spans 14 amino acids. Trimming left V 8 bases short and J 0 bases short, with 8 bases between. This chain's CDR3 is CASSGTSGANVLTF. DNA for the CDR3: TGTGCCAGTTCAGGGACCTCTGGGGCCAACGTCCTGACTTTC.

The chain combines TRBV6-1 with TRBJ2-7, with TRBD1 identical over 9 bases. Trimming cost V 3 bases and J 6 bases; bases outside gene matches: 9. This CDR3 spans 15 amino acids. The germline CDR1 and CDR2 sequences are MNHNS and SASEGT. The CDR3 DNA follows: TGTGCCAGCAGTGACACCGGGACAGGGCTATTCGAGCAGTACTTC. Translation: CASSDTGTGLFEQYF.

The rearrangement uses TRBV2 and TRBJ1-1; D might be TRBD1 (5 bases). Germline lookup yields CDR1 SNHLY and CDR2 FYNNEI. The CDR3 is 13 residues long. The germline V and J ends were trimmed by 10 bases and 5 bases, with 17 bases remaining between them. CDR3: CATQLGLATEAFF. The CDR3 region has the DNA TGTGCCACCCAGTTGGGGCTAGCTACTGAAGCTTTCTTT.

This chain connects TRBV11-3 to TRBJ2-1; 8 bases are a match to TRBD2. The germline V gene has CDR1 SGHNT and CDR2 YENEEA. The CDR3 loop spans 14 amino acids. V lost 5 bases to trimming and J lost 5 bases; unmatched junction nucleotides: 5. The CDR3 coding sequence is TGTGCCAGCAGCGAGGCGGGGGGCAACAATGAGCAGTTCTTC. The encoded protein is CASSEAGGNNEQFF.

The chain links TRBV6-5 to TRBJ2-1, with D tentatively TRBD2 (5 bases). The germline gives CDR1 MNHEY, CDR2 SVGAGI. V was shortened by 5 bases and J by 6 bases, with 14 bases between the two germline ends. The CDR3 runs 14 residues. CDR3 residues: CASSRSSRPNEQFF. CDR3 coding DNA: TGTGCCAGCAGTCGCTCTAGCCGACCCAATGAGCAGTTCTTC.

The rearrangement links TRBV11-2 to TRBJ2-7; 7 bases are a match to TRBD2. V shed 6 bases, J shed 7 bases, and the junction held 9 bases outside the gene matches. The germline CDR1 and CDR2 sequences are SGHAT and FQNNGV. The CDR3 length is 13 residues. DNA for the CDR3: TGTGCCAGCAGTCTAAGCGGGACGAGGGAGCAGTACTTC. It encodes CASSLSGTREQYF.

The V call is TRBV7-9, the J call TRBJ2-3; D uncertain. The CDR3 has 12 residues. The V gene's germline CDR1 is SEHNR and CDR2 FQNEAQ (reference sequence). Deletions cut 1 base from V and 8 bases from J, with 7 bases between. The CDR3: CASSLEGVTQYF. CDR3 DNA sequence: TGTGCCAGCAGCTTAGAAGGTGTTACGCAGTATTTT.

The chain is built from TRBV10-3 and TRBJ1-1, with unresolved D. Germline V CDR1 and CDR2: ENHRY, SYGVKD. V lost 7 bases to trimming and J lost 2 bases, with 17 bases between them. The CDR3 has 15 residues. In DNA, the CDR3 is TGTGCCATCAAGGCAGAGTACATCGTCAACACTGAAGCTTTCTTT. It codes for CAIKAEYIVNTEAFF.

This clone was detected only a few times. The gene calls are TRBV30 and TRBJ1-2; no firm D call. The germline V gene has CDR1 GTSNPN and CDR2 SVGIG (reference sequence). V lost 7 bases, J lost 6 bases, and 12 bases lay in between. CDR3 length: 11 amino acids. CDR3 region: CASQDANGYTF. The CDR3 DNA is TGTGCCTCGCAGGACGCGAATGGCTACACCTTC.

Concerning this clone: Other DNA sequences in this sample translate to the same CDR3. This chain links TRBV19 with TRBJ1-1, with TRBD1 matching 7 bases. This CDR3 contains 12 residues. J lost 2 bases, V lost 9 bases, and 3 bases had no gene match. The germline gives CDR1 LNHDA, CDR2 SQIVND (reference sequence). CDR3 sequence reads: CASRTGNTEAFF. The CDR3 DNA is TGTGCCAGCAGGACAGGTAACACTGAAGCTTTCTTT.

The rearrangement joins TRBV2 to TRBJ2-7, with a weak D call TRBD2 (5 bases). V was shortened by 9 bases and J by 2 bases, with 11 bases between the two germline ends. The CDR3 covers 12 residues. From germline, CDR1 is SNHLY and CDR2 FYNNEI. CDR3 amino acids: CASRTGTYEQYF. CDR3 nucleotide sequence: TGTGCCAGTCGGACGGGGACCTACGAGCAGTACTTC.

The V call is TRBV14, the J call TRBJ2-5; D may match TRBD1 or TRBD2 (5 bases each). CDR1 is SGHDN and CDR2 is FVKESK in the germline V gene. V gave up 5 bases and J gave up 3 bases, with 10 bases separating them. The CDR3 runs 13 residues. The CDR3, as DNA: TGTGCCAGCAGCGGACTGGGGGAAGAGACCCAGTACTTC. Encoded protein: CASSGLGEETQYF.

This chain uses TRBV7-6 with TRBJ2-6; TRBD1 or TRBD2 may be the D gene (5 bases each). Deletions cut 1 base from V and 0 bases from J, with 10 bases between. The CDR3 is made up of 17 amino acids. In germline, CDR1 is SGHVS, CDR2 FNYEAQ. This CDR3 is CASSLEGRNSGANVLTF. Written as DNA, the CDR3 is TGTGCCAGCAGCTTAGAGGGACGGAACTCTGGGGCCAACGTCCTGACTTTC.

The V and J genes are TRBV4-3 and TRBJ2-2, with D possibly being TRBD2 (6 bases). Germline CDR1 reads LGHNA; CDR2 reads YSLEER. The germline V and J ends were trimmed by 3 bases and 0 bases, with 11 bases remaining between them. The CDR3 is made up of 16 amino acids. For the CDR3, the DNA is TGCGCCAGCAGCCAGTCAGCGGGTGCGAACACCGGGGAGCTGTTTTTT. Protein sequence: CASSQSAGANTGELFF.

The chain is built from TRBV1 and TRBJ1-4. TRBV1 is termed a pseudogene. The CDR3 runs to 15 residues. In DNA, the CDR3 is TGCACCTCCCCGGACCCCAGAGGGATCCATGAAAAACTGTTTTTT. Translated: CTSPDPRGIHEKLFF.

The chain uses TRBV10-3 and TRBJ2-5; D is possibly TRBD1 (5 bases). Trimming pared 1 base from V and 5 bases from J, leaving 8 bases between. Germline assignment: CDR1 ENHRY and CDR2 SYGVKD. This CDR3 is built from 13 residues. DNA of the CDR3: TGTGCCATCAGTGAGTGGCAGGGCGAGACCCAGTACTTC. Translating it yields CAISEWQGETQYF.

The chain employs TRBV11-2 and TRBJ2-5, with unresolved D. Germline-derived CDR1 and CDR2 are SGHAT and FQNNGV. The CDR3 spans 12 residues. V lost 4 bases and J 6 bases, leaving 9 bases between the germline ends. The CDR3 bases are TGTGCCAGCAGCTCTTTAACTAAGACCCAGTACTTC. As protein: CASSSLTKTQYF.

The CDR3 nucleotides are TGTGCCACCAGCAAGGCGGGAAACACCCTCTACAATGAGCAGTTCTTC. Translated, it gives CATSKAGNTLYNEQFF. The J gene is TRBJ2-1, the V gene TRBV15; TRBD2 might be the D (6 bases). The CDR3 is made up of 16 amino acids. V was clipped by 4 bases and J by 3 bases, with 16 bases between them. CDR1 is LNHNV, CDR2 YYDKDF, per germline (reference sequence).

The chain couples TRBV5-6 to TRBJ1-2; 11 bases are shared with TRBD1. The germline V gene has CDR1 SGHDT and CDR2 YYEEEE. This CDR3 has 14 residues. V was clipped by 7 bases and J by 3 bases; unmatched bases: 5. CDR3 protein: CASGTGGWDYGYTF. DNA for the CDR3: TGTGCCAGCGGGACAGGGGGATGGGACTATGGCTACACCTTC.